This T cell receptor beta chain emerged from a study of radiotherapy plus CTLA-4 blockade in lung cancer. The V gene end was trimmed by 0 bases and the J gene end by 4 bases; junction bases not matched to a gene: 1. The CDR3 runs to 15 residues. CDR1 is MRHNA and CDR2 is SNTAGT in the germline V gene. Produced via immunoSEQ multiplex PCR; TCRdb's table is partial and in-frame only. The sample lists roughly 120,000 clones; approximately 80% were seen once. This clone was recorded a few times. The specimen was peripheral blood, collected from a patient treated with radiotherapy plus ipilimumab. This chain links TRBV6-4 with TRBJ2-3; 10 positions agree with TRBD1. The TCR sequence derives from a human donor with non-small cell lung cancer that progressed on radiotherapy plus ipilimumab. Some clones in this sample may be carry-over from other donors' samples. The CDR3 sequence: CASSDSTGGADTQYF. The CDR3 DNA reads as TGTGCCAGCAGTGACTCGACAGGGGGCGCAGATACGCAGTATTTT.